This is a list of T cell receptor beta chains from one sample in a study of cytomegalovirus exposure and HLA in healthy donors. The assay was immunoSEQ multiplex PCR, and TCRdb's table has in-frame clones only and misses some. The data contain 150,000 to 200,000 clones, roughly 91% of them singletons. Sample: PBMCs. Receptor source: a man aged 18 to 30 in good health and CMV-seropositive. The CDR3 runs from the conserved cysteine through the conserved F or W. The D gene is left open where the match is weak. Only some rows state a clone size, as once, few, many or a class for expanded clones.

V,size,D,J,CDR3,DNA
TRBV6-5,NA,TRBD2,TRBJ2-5,CASSFGRAGETQYF,TGTGCCAGCAGTTTCGGGAGGGCAGGAGAGACCCAGTACTTC
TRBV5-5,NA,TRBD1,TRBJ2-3,CASNNRGQSRDTQYF,TGTGCCAGCAACAACAGGGGGCAGTCGAGGGATACGCAGTATTTT
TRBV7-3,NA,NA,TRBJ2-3,CASSFGVRGDTQYF,TGTGCCAGCAGCTTTGGGGTCCGGGGGGATACGCAGTATTTT
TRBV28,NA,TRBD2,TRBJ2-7,CASSSGTSGIPLSYEQYF,TGTGCCAGCAGTTCCGGGACTAGCGGGATACCCCTTTCCTACGAGCAGTACTTC
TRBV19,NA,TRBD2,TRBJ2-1,CASSRVAGSYNEQFF,TGTGCCAGTAGTAGGGTAGCGGGGAGCTACAATGAGCAGTTCTTC
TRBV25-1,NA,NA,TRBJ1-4,CASSESGRTNEKLFF,TGTGCCAGCAGTGAATCGGGGAGAACCAATGAAAAACTGTTTTTT
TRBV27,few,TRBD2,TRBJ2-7,CASSRTSGAYEQYF,TGTGCCAGCAGTCGGACTAGCGGTGCCTACGAGCAGTACTTC
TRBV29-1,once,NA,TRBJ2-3,CSVDPGQGTDTQYF,TGCAGCGTTGACCCAGGCCAAGGAACAGATACGCAGTATTTT
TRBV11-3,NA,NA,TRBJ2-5,CASSSFWDIQETQYF,TGTGCCAGCAGTTCTTTTTGGGACATCCAAGAGACCCAGTACTTC
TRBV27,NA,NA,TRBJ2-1,CASSLVRDSTLNNEQFF,TGTGCCAGCAGTCTGGTGAGAGACTCGACCCTTAACAATGAGCAGTTCTTC
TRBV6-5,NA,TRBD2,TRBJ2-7,CASRPTSGRWYEQYF,TGTGCCAGCAGACCCACTAGCGGGAGGTGGTACGAGCAGTACTTC
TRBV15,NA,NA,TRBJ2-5,CATSRVGYLETQYF,TGTGCCACCAGCAGAGTGGGCTATCTAGAGACCCAGTACTTC
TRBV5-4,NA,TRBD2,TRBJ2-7,CASSLGSGLAGYEQYF,TGTGCCAGCAGCTTGGGGTCGGGACTAGCCGGCTACGAGCAGTACTTC
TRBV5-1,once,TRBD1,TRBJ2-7,CASSLIGTGSSYEQYF,TGCGCCAGCAGCTTGATTGGGACAGGGAGCTCCTACGAGCAGTACTTC
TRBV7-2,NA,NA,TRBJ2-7,CASSPTQSYEQYF,TGTGCCAGCAGCCCAACACAGAGCTACGAGCAGTACTTC
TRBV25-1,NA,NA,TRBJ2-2,CASSELSGGRENTGELFF,TGTGCCAGCAGTGAACTAAGCGGCGGGCGGGAAAACACCGGGGAGCTGTTTTTT
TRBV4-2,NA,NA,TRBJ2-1,CASSQDVPLASSGNEQFF,TGTGCCAGCAGCCAAGATGTCCCCCTAGCTTCCTCTGGGAATGAGCAGTTCTTC
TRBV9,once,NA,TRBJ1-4,CASSVGIGGNNEKLFF,TGTGCCAGCAGCGTAGGGATCGGCGGGAATAATGAAAAACTGTTTTTT
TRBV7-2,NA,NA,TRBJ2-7,CASSLGAGWDEQYF,TGTGCCAGCAGCTTAGGGGCAGGGTGGGACGAGCAGTACTTC
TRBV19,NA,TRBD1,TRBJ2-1,CASSRDRSYNEQFF,TGTGCCAGTAGTAGGGACAGGTCCTACAATGAGCAGTTCTTC
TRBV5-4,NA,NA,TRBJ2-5,CASSSPGHEETQYF,TGTGCCAGCAGTTCTCCGGGACATGAAGAGACCCAGTACTTC
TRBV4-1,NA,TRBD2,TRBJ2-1,CASSQTPGLAGGGSSYNEQFF,TGCGCCAGCAGCCAAACTCCTGGGCTAGCGGGAGGCGGGTCCTCCTACAATGAGCAGTTCTTC
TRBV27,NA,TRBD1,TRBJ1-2,CASRRYGTAYLPLGYTF,TGTGCCAGCAGGCGGTACGGGACAGCATACCTCCCCTTGGGCTACACCTTC
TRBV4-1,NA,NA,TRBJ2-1,CASSSPARGPGGEQFF,TGCGCCAGCAGCAGCCCCGCCAGGGGCCCTGGTGGTGAGCAGTTCTTC